The rows below give T cell receptor beta chains drawn from one sample of a study of tumor-infiltrating lymphocytes in primary liver carcinoma. Using its own MiXCR run on the multiplex PCR reads, TCRdb lists one record per CDR3 protein. The repertoire holds around 120,000 distinct CDR3 sequences, under 70% seen once, with roughly 7.3% in the top ten. Source material: tumor-adjacent normal liver tissue. These receptors came from a woman aged 55 to 70 with primary liver carcinoma and hepatitis B virus infection. Both conserved end residues are part of each CDR3. The order of the fields is D gene, J gene, clone size, V gene, CDR3 DNA, CDR3 protein. A D gene is named only where the DNA matches it firmly. Clone size is given for some rows only: seen once, a few or many times, or a class if the clone is expanded.

d_gene: TRBD2
j_gene: TRBJ2-5
abundance: once
v_gene: TRBV4-1
CDR3nt: TGTGCCAGCAACCAAGATTGGACTAGCGGTGGGGAGACCCAGTACTTC
CDR3aa: CASNQDWTSGGETQYF

d_gene: TRBD2
j_gene: TRBJ2-2
abundance: .
v_gene: TRBV6-2/TRBV6-3
CDR3nt: TGTACCAGCATTTATCCTAGCGGGAGGGCCAAGGGGGAGCTGTTTTTT
CDR3aa: CTSIYPSGRAKGELFF

d_gene: TRBD1
j_gene: TRBJ2-7
abundance: many
v_gene: TRBV14
CDR3nt: TGTGCCAGCAGCCATCAATCGACAGGGGGGGAGCAGTACTTC
CDR3aa: CASSHQSTGGEQYF

d_gene: TRBD2
j_gene: TRBJ2-7
abundance: many
v_gene: TRBV6-5
CDR3nt: TGTGCCAGCAGTTCTAGCGGGAGGAACTACGAGCAGTACTTC
CDR3aa: CASSSSGRNYEQYF

d_gene: .
j_gene: TRBJ2-7
abundance: .
v_gene: TRBV4-1
CDR3nt: TGCGCCAGCAACCACCCTGGAGAAGGGGGGAAAGAGTATTACTTC
CDR3aa: CASNHPGEGGKEYYF

d_gene: TRBD2
j_gene: TRBJ2-3
abundance: .
v_gene: TRBV6-4
CDR3nt: TGTGCCAACAGTGACGTAGCGGGAGGGTCCGCAGATATGCAGTATTTT
CDR3aa: CANSDVAGGSADMQYF

d_gene: TRBD2
j_gene: TRBJ2-2
abundance: many
v_gene: TRBV4-2
CDR3nt: TGTGCCAGCAGCCCAGGACTAGCGGGAGGGCCAGGGACCGGGGAGCTGTTTTTT
CDR3aa: CASSPGLAGGPGTGELFF

d_gene: .
j_gene: TRBJ2-1
abundance: .
v_gene: TRBV24-1
CDR3nt: TGTGCCACCAGTCAAGCGGACGCCTACAATGAGCAGTTCTTC
CDR3aa: CATSQADAYNEQFF

d_gene: .
j_gene: TRBJ1-4
abundance: .
v_gene: TRBV7-9
CDR3nt: TGTGCTAGCAACTTGTTGACAACTAATGAAAAACTGTTTTTT
CDR3aa: CASNLLTTNEKLFF

d_gene: .
j_gene: TRBJ2-3
abundance: .
v_gene: TRBV11-3
CDR3nt: TGTGCCAGCAGCTTAAGGACAGCCACAGACAGGCAGTATTTT
CDR3aa: CASSLRTATDRQYF

d_gene: TRBD2
j_gene: TRBJ2-1
abundance: .
v_gene: TRBV10-3
CDR3nt: TGTGCCACCGGGACTAGCGTCTACAATGAGCAGTTCTTC
CDR3aa: CATGTSVYNEQFF

d_gene: TRBD2
j_gene: TRBJ2-2
abundance: once
v_gene: TRBV12-3/TRBV12-4
CDR3nt: TGTACCAGCAGACCGGGACTAGCGGGAGTCATAGCCGGGGAGCTGTTTTTT
CDR3aa: CTSRPGLAGVIAGELFF

d_gene: TRBD1
j_gene: TRBJ1-2
abundance: .
v_gene: TRBV11-2
CDR3nt: TGTGCCAGCAGGTTGACAGGGTCGGGCTATGGCTACACCTTC
CDR3aa: CASRLTGSGYGYTF

d_gene: .
j_gene: TRBJ2-2
abundance: .
v_gene: TRBV4-2
CDR3nt: TGTATCAGCAGCCAAGGGGCCAGTACGAACACTGGGGAGCTGTTTTTT
CDR3aa: CISSQGASTNTGELFF

d_gene: .
j_gene: TRBJ1-2
abundance: .
v_gene: TRBV5-1
CDR3nt: TGCGCCAGCAGCTTGGGGGGGGACTCCTATGGCCACACCTTC
CDR3aa: CASSLGGDSYGHTF

d_gene: .
j_gene: TRBJ2-2
abundance: .
v_gene: TRBV11-1
CDR3nt: TGCGCCAGCAGACCGAGCCTTGACACCGAGGAACGGTTTTTT
CDR3aa: CASRPSLDTEERFF

d_gene: TRBD2
j_gene: TRBJ2-3
abundance: .
v_gene: TRBV6-6
CDR3nt: TGTGCCAGCAACTCTACGACTAGCGGGTACGATACGGAGTATTTT
CDR3aa: CASNSTTSGYDTEYF

d_gene: TRBD2
j_gene: TRBJ2-7
abundance: .
v_gene: TRBV29-1
CDR3nt: TGCAGCGTCTCCGGACTAGAGTATTCCGAGCAGTACTTC
CDR3aa: CSVSGLEYSEQYF

d_gene: .
j_gene: TRBJ1-3
abundance: .
v_gene: TRBV7-9
CDR3nt: TGTGCTAGCAGCTTAATGGAACTGGGCAGGGGAGACTCTGGAAACACCATATATTTT
CDR3aa: CASSLMELGRGDSGNTIYF

d_gene: .
j_gene: TRBJ1-5
abundance: .
v_gene: TRBV29-1
CDR3nt: TGTAGCGTTTATGTGGGGGCTGAGAATCAGCCCCAGCATTTT
CDR3aa: CSVYVGAENQPQHF

d_gene: .
j_gene: TRBJ2-7
abundance: .
v_gene: TRBV6-6
CDR3nt: TGCGCCAGCAGCAACGATAGGGGGAGCTCCTACGAGCAGTACTTC
CDR3aa: CASSNDRGSSYEQYF

d_gene: TRBD2
j_gene: TRBJ2-2
abundance: many
v_gene: TRBV4-2
CDR3nt: TGTGCCAGCAGCCAAGTTAGCGGGAGGGCCCATTCGCTGAACACCGGGGAGCTGTTTTTT
CDR3aa: CASSQVSGRAHSLNTGELFF

d_gene: .
j_gene: TRBJ2-4
abundance: .
v_gene: TRBV4-2
CDR3nt: TGTGCCAGCAACCAAGAGGTTCAGACCATTCAGTGCTTC
CDR3aa: CASNQEVQTIQCF

d_gene: TRBD1
j_gene: TRBJ2-7
abundance: .
v_gene: TRBV29-1
CDR3nt: TGCAGCGTTGCCAACGGACAGGGCTACGAACAGTACTTC
CDR3aa: CSVANGQGYEQYF

d_gene: .
j_gene: TRBJ2-3
abundance: .
v_gene: TRBV4-2
CDR3nt: TGTGCCAGCAATCAAGATCCTAAACGCACAGATACGCAATATTTT
CDR3aa: CASNQDPKRTDTQYF

d_gene: TRBD2
j_gene: TRBJ2-1
abundance: .
v_gene: TRBV28
CDR3nt: TGTGCCACCCTTTCTAGCGGGATTGGCGAGCAGTTCTTC
CDR3aa: CATLSSGIGEQFF

d_gene: TRBD1
j_gene: TRBJ2-4
abundance: many
v_gene: TRBV7-9
CDR3nt: TGTGCCAGCAGCCCGGGACAGCTAGCCAAAAACATTCAGTACTTC
CDR3aa: CASSPGQLAKNIQYF

d_gene: .
j_gene: TRBJ2-1
abundance: .
v_gene: TRBV4-1
CDR3nt: TGCGCCAGCAGCCGCCCCGTGGCTCGCTCATACAATGAGCAGTTCTTC
CDR3aa: CASSRPVARSYNEQFF

d_gene: .
j_gene: TRBJ2-5
abundance: .
v_gene: TRBV11-2
CDR3nt: TGTGTCAGCAGCTTCGACAGGTCTGGCGAGACCCAGTACTTC
CDR3aa: CVSSFDRSGETQYF

d_gene: .
j_gene: TRBJ2-1
abundance: .
v_gene: TRBV29-1
CDR3nt: TGCAGCATTGAAGGAGTCGGCGGGGAGAGCTCCTACAATGTGCAGTTCTTC
CDR3aa: CSIEGVGGESSYNVQFF

d_gene: TRBD2
j_gene: TRBJ2-3
abundance: .
v_gene: TRBV29-1
CDR3nt: TGCAGCATCGCCTATGGGAGCGGGAGTGCTGATGCGCAGTATTTC
CDR3aa: CSIAYGSGSADAQYF

d_gene: .
j_gene: TRBJ2-7
abundance: .
v_gene: TRBV11-2
CDR3nt: TGTACTATCAGCTTAGGCGGCTACGAGCAGTACTTC
CDR3aa: CTISLGGYEQYF

d_gene: .
j_gene: TRBJ1-1
abundance: .
v_gene: TRBV11-3
CDR3nt: TGTGCCTGCAGCCCAGGAACAGGATTATTTGGGAACAGTGAAGCTTTCTTT
CDR3aa: CACSPGTGLFGNSEAFF

d_gene: .
j_gene: TRBJ2-7
abundance: many
v_gene: TRBV13
CDR3nt: TGTGCCAGCAGCTTAGGAGCTATACAATACGAGCAGTACTTC
CDR3aa: CASSLGAIQYEQYF